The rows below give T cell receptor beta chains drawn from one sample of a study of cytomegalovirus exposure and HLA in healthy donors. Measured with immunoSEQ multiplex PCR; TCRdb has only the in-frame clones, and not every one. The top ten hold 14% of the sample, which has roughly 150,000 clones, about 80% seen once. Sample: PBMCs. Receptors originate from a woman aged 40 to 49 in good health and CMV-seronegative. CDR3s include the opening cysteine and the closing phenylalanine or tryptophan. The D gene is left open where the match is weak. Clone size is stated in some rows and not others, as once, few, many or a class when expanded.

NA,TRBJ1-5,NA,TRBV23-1,CASSIIQALVSSQPQHF,TGCGCCAGCAGTATTATACAGGCACTTGTATCAAGTCAGCCCCAGCATTTT
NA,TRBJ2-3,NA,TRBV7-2,CASSLTRGSDTQYF,TGTGCCAGCAGCTTAACTCGGGGGTCAGATACGCAGTATTTT
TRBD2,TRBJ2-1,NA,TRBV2,CASRSSGLDEQFF,TGTGCCAGCAGATCTAGCGGGCTGGATGAGCAGTTCTTC
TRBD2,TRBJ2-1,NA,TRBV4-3,CASSQDPGTSVYNEQFF,TGCGCCAGCAGCCAAGACCCCGGGACTAGCGTCTACAATGAGCAGTTCTTC
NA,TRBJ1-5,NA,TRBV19,CASSLREGNQPQHF,TGTGCCAGTAGTCTCCGGGAGGGCAATCAGCCCCAGCATTTT
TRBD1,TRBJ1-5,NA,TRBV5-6,CASSFGRGSNQPQHF,TGTGCCAGCAGCTTTGGCAGGGGGTCAAATCAGCCCCAGCATTTT
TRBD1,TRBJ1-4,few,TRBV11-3,CASSPRTGAREKLFF,TGTGCCAGCAGCCCACGGACAGGGGCGCGCGAAAAACTGTTTTTT
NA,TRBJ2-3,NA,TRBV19,CASSSGGRGGDTQYF,TGTGCCAGTAGTTCGGGGGGCAGGGGTGGAGATACGCAGTATTTT
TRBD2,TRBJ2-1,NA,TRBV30,CAWRGIAGGLNEQFF,TGTGCCTGGAGAGGGATAGCGGGGGGGCTGAATGAGCAGTTCTTC
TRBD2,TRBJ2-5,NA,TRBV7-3,CASSSPPSAGGQETQYF,TGTGCCAGCAGCTCACCCCCCTCGGCGGGGGGACAAGAGACCCAGTACTTC
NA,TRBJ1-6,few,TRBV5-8,CASSFRYNSPLHF,TGTGCCAGCAGCTTTCGGTATAATTCACCCCTCCACTTT
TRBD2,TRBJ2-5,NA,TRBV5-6,CASSSLAEGETQYF,TGTGCCAGCAGCTCACTAGCGGAAGGGGAGACCCAGTACTTC
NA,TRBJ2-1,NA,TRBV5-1,CASSLTDSSYNEQFF,TGCGCCAGCAGCCTGACAGACAGCTCCTACAATGAGCAGTTCTTC
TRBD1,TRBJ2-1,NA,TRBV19,CASSRGGFYNEQFF,TGTGCCAGTAGTAGAGGGGGCTTCTACAATGAGCAGTTCTTC
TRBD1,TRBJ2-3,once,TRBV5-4,CASSLDRGEADTQYF,TGTGCCAGCAGCCTAGACAGGGGTGAGGCAGATACGCAGTATTTT
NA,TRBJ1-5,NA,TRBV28,CASIWGAGDQPQHF,TGTGCCAGCATCTGGGGGGCGGGGGATCAGCCCCAGCATTTT
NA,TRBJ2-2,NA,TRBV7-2,CASSLLGQNTGELFF,TGTGCCAGCAGCTTACTGGGACAGAACACCGGGGAGCTGTTTTTT
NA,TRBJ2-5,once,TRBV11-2,CASRHSPYRVVGNQETQYF,TGTGCCAGCAGACACAGTCCCTACAGGGTAGTGGGGAATCAAGAGACCCAGTACTTC
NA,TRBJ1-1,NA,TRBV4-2,CASSQVAAAEAFF,TGTGCCAGCAGCCAAGTCGCGGCAGCTGAAGCTTTCTTT
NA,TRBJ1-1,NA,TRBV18,CASSPQQGLTEAFF,TGTGCCAGCTCACCACAGCAGGGACTGACTGAAGCTTTCTTT
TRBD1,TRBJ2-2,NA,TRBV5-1,CASSLAVEGAVSGELFF,TGCGCCAGCAGCTTGGCCGTCGAGGGGGCAGTATCCGGGGAGCTGTTTTTT
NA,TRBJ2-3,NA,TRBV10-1,CASSELGASTDTQYF,TGCGCCAGCAGTGAGCTGGGGGCAAGCACAGATACGCAGTATTTT
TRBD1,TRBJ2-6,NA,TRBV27,CASSLGTGGSGANVLTF,TGTGCCAGCAGTTTAGGGACAGGGGGCTCTGGGGCCAACGTCCTGACTTTC
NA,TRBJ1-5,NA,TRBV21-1,CASSKSVAGYQPQHF,TGTGCCAGCAGCAAATCGGTGGCAGGGTATCAGCCCCAGCATTTT
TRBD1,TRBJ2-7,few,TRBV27,CASSFSGQPFYEQYF,TGTGCCAGCAGTTTCTCGGGACAGCCATTTTACGAGCAGTACTTC
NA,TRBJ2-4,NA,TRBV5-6,CASSLERGRMAKNIQYF,TGTGCCAGCAGCTTGGAAAGGGGTCGGATGGCCAAAAACATTCAGTACTTC
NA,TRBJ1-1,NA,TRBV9,CASSVGQVNTEAFF,TGTGCCAGCAGCGTAGGACAGGTTAACACTGAAGCTTTCTTT
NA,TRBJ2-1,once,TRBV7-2,CASSLRGSYRGTTHPEQFF,TGTGCCAGCAGCCTCCGTGGGTCGTATCGGGGGACCACGCATCCTGAGCAGTTCTTC
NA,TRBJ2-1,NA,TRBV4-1,CASSHDPDNEQFF,TGCGCCAGCAGCCATGATCCGGACAATGAGCAGTTCTTC
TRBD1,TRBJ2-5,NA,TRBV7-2,CASSLSRGQGVETQYF,TGTGCCAGCAGCTTATCACGTGGACAGGGGGTAGAGACCCAGTACTTC
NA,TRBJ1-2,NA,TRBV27,CASRTGNYGYTF,TGTGCCAGCAGGACAGGAAACTATGGCTACACCTTC
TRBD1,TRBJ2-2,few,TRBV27,CASSLGERGQQNTGELFF,TGTGCCAGCAGTTTAGGGGAGAGGGGACAGCAAAACACCGGGGAGCTGTTTTTT
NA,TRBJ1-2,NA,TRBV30,CAWNTGSNGYTF,TGTGCCTGGAATACGGGAAGCAATGGCTACACCTTC
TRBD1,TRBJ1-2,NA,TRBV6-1,CASSEAPGQSYGYTF,TGTGCCAGCAGTGAAGCACCGGGACAGAGCTATGGCTACACCTTC
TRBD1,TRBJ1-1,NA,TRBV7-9,CASSLTGGGGAFF,TGTGCCAGCAGCTTAACAGGGGGTGGGGGAGCTTTCTTT
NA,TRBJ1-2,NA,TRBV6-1,CASRVIRGDGGGYTF,TGTGCCAGCAGAGTTATCAGGGGCGATGGGGGTGGCTACACCTTC
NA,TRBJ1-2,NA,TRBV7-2,CASSLGGGFNYGYTF,TGTGCCAGCAGCTTAGGTGGCGGATTTAACTATGGCTACACCTTC
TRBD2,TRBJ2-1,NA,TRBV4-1,CASSQVAGGPSSYNEQFF,TGCGCCAGCAGCCAAGTAGCGGGAGGACCCAGCTCCTACAATGAGCAGTTCTTC
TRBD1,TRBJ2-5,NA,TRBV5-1,CASSLDGTGAETQYF,TGCGCCAGCAGCTTGGACGGGACAGGGGCTGAGACCCAGTACTTC
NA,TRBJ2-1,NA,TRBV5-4,CASSPVSGEINEQFF,TGTGCCAGCAGCCCCGTCTCAGGGGAGATCAATGAGCAGTTCTTC
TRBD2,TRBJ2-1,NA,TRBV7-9,CASSFLAGGSPNEQFF,TGTGCCAGCAGCTTTTTAGCGGGGGGGTCCCCCAATGAGCAGTTCTTC
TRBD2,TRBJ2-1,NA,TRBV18,CASSPSLLAGVGNEQFF,TGTGCCAGCTCACCATCTCTCCTAGCGGGAGTGGGCAATGAGCAGTTCTTC
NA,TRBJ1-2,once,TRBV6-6,CASSYSPQVSYGYTF,TGTGCCAGCAGTTACTCTCCCCAGGTCTCCTATGGCTACACCTTC
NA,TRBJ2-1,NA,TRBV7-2,CASSLAPMGPYNEQFF,TGTGCCAGCAGCTTAGCCCCTATGGGGCCCTACAATGAGCAGTTCTTC
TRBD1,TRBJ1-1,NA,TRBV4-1,CASRFGTENTEAFF,TGCGCCAGCAGGTTCGGGACAGAGAACACTGAAGCTTTCTTT
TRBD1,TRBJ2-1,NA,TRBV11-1,CASSQGRDRVFNEQFF,TGTGCCAGCAGCCAAGGGCGGGACAGGGTTTTTAATGAGCAGTTCTTC
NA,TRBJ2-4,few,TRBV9,CASSAQDSRLAKNIQYF,TGTGCCAGCAGCGCCCAGGACAGCCGTCTAGCCAAAAACATTCAGTACTTC
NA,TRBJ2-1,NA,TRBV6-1,CASRRVYNEQFF,TGTGCCAGCAGGAGGGTCTACAATGAGCAGTTCTTC
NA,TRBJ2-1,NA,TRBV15,CATSRAGRGGENEQFF,TGTGCCACCAGCAGAGCAGGAAGGGGGGGGGAGAATGAGCAGTTCTTC
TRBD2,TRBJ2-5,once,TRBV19,CASSKGRGAQETQYF,TGTGCCAGTAGTAAAGGGCGGGGGGCACAAGAGACCCAGTACTTC
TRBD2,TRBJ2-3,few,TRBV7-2,CASSLRLAGTTDTQYF,TGTGCCAGCAGCTTACGGCTAGCGGGGACCACAGATACGCAGTATTTT
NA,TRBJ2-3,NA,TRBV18,CASSPPIEGADTQYF,TGTGCCAGCTCACCACCGATCGAGGGGGCAGATACGCAGTATTTT
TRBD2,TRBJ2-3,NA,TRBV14,CASSQGAGGVTDTQYF,TGTGCCAGCAGCCAAGGAGCGGGGGGGGTAACAGATACGCAGTATTTT
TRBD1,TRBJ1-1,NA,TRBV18,CASSPRPGGLTEAFF,TGTGCCAGCTCACCTCGTCCAGGGGGTTTGACTGAAGCTTTCTTT
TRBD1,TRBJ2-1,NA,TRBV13,CASSSRFRDRGRLNEQFF,TGTGCCAGCAGCTCCCGGTTCAGGGACAGGGGGCGCCTTAATGAGCAGTTCTTC
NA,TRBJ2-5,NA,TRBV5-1,CASSLGSPSSETQYF,TGCGCCAGCAGCTTGGGGTCACCTAGTAGTGAGACCCAGTACTTC
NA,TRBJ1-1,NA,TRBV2,CASRMQTTGNTEAFF,TGTGCCAGCAGGATGCAAACGACAGGGAACACTGAAGCTTTCTTT
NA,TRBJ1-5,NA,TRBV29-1,CSVEVAYGQPQHF,TGCAGCGTTGAAGTAGCGTATGGCCAGCCCCAGCATTTT
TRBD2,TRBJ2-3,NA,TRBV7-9,CASSLDPAGAPDTQYF,TGTGCCAGCAGCTTAGATCCAGCGGGAGCCCCAGATACGCAGTATTTT
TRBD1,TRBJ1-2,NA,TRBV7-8,CASSLDRGRFYGYTF,TGTGCCAGCAGCTTAGATAGGGGGCGCTTCTATGGCTACACCTTC